This TCR beta chain is drawn from a study of blood T cell repertoires in COVID-19. Whole-study context: Italy, Spain and the United States were the sources of the convalescent and acute COVID-19 samples. In each case, the material was cDNA or gDNA derived from T cells, B-cell-depleted T cells, or PBMCs.

Germline V gives CDR1 SGDLS, CDR2 YYNGEE. Deletions cut 0 bases from V and 1 base from J, with 10 bases between. This CDR3 contains 15 residues. Participant ages covered about 18 to 100 years across 20 to 30 US areas. Profiled with immunoSEQ multiplex PCR; TCRdb holds only in-frame clones, not every one. The sample consists of 140,000 to 150,000 clones, 85% of them appearing once. This clonotype was obtained from a woman between 40 and 50 years old who had recovered from COVID-19. Input material: PBMCs or T cells enriched from blood (not recorded which). The chain joins TRBV9 to TRBJ1-1; D gene uncertain. The CDR3 DNA follows: TGTGCCAGCAGCGTAGCGGTGAACCCGAACACTGAAGCTTTCTTT. It translates to CASSVAVNPNTEAFF.